This passage covers 13 T cell receptor beta chains from one sample sequenced in a study of Graves' ophthalmopathy and Graves' hyperthyroidism. CDR3 regions of TCR beta were amplified from RNA transcripts. Second-round multiplex PCR followed a first-round RT-PCR using HTBI primers. MiXCR was run by TCRdb on the multiplex PCR reads, yielding one entry per CDR3 protein. The sample includes under 200,000 distinct CDR3 sequences, approximately 40% of them seen just once. The sequenced sample was peripheral blood. These TCRs come from a woman in her thirties or forties with Graves' ophthalmopathy.

This clonotype appeared a few times. The gene calls are TRBV30 and TRBJ1-6; no clear D. Germline V lookup: CDR1 GTSNPN, CDR2 SVGIG (reference sequence). The CDR3 length is 14 residues. Trimming cost V 3 bases and J 7 bases, with 13 bases left between them. Here the CDR3 reads CAWSAGQDNSPLHF. The CDR3 DNA follows: TGTGCCTGGAGCGCCGGGCAGGACAATTCACCCCTCCACTTT.

The chain recombines TRBV6-5 with TRBJ1-2; 8 positions match TRBD1. Trimming cost V 2 bases and J 4 bases; bases outside gene matches: 6. The CDR3 is 15 amino acids. The germline V gene encodes CDR1 MNHEY and CDR2 SVGAGI. As DNA, the CDR3 is TGTGCCAGCAGTTACCTAGACAGGGGTTTCTATGGCTACACCTTC. This sequence encodes CASSYLDRGFYGYTF.

This clonotype showed up many times. The rearrangement joins TRBV6-1 to TRBJ1-2, with TRBD1 matching 9 bases. Per the germline V gene, CDR1 is MNHNS and CDR2 is SASEGT. The CDR3 loop spans 14 amino acids. With V trimmed by 6 bases and J by 2 bases, 4 bases remained unmatched. Here the CDR3 DNA reads TGTGCCAGCAGCCGCGGGACAGGGAACTATGGCTACACCTTC. This sequence encodes CASSRGTGNYGYTF.

The rearrangement joins TRBV11-2 to TRBJ1-2, with no clear D. Germline V gives CDR1 SGHAT, CDR2 FQNNGV. The CDR3 is made up of 16 amino acids. Trimming removed 1 base at V and 2 bases at J, with 14 bases between. The CDR3 reads CASSLGIGNFNYGYTF. The CDR3 DNA reads as TGTGCCAGCAGCTTAGGTATCGGGAACTTCAACTATGGCTACACCTTC.

The genes are TRBV30 and TRBJ1-6, with D unclear. V dropped 1 base and J dropped 7 bases, with 11 bases sitting between them. CDR3 length: 14 residues. Germline CDR1 and CDR2: GTSNPN and SVGIG (reference sequence). The CDR3 spells CAWSEITGNSPLHF. The DNA for the CDR3 is TGTGCCTGGAGTGAGATAACGGGAAATTCACCCCTCCACTTT.

The J gene is TRBJ2-7, the V gene TRBV7-8; 12 bases are shared with TRBD2. V lost 5 bases, J lost 4 bases, and 12 bases stayed unmatched. Germline V gene lookup returns CDR1 SGHVS and CDR2 FQNEAQ. The CDR3 runs to 17 residues. The CDR3 loop reads CASSVTGRLAGVYEQYF. The CDR3 DNA is TGTGCCAGCAGCGTGACGGGCCGACTAGCGGGAGTGTACGAGCAGTACTTC.

This clonotype was detected ten times or more. V usage is TRBV7-9 and J usage is TRBJ1-1; no clear D gene. The germline CDR1 and CDR2 sequences are SEHNR and FQNEAQ (reference sequence). Trimming left V 2 bases short and J 1 base short, with 5 bases between. The CDR3 has 13 amino acids. The CDR3 spells CASSLWENTEAFF. The CDR3, as DNA: TGTGCCAGCAGCTTATGGGAGAACACTGAAGCTTTCTTT.

Ten or more counts support this clonotype. The rearrangement joins TRBV6-5 to TRBJ1-5; D is unresolved. Germline values: CDR1 MNHEY, CDR2 SVGAGI. Between the trimmed V and J ends, which lost 8 bases and 0 bases, there was a span of 14 bases. The CDR3 totals 15 residues. The CDR3 here is CASLRADNSNQPQHF. Written as DNA, the CDR3 is TGTGCCAGCCTCCGGGCAGACAATAGCAATCAGCCCCAGCATTTT.

This clonotype was recorded many times. The chain employs TRBV12-3 or TRBV12-4 and TRBJ2-4; the D gene is possibly TRBD1 (5 bases). The germline V and J ends were trimmed by 3 bases and 8 bases, with 11 bases remaining between them. This CDR3 has 13 amino acids. The CDR3 DNA is TGTGCCAGCAGTTTTCAAGGGGCGGACATTCAGTACTTC. Protein sequence: CASSFQGADIQYF.

This clonotype was counted many times. CDR3 amino acids: CASSFASGNQETQYF. DNA of the CDR3: TGTGCCAGCAGTTTCGCTAGCGGGAACCAAGAGACCCAGTACTTC. The V and J genes are TRBV27 and TRBJ2-5, with 9 bases aligning to TRBD2. CDR3 length: 15 amino acids. Trimming took 3 bases from V and 0 from J; bases not matched to a gene: 2. CDR1 is MNHEY, CDR2 SMNVEV, per germline (reference sequence).

V usage is TRBV6-4 and J usage is TRBJ1-1, with no clear D. Trimming left V 5 bases short and J 1 base short, with 14 bases between. Germline V gene lookup returns CDR1 MRHNA and CDR2 SNTAGT. The CDR3 is made up of 15 amino acids. In DNA, the CDR3 is TGTGCCAGCAGTTCCACCGTGCGGCGGAACACTGAAGCTTTCTTT. Residues: CASSSTVRRNTEAFF.

This clonotype was seen only a few times. The junction shows a germline mismatch at one end, possibly a read error. The chain carries TRBV6-1 and TRBJ2-5, with 8 bases that match TRBD2. The CDR3 runs 13 residues. Germline V gives CDR1 MNHNS, CDR2 SASEGT. The CDR3 sequence is CASTHPPGTSLRF. The CDR3 coding sequence is TGTGCCAGCACCCACCCTCCCGGGACTAGTCTCCGCTTC.

The chain couples TRBV7-2 to TRBJ1-1; no reliable D call. The V and J ends lost 1 base and 5 bases respectively, with 11 bases between them. CDR1 and CDR2 (germline): SGHTA, FQGNSA. The CDR3 runs 14 residues. The CDR3 is CASSLGRWKTEAFF. CDR3 bases: TGTGCCAGCAGCTTAGGGAGGTGGAAGACTGAAGCTTTCTTT.